This T cell receptor (beta chain) was captured in a study of shared clonotypes between healthy human individuals. The CDR3 spans 15 residues. Germline assignment: CDR1 MNHEY and CDR2 SVGAGI. After removal of 4 bases from V and 7 bases from J, the junction contained 9 bases not matched to a gene. Clones were sequenced by immunoSEQ multiplex PCR, and TCRdb holds only the in-frame ones, with some missing. The sample contains hundreds of thousands of clones, roughly 70% of which appear only once. The sample comprised memory CD4+ T cells sorted from blood. As for subset: CD45RA-negative fraction. The chain couples TRBV6-5 to TRBJ2-7; 11 nucleotides line up with TRBD1. This clonotype was obtained from a woman aged 25-40 years in good health. CDR3 DNA: TGTGCCAGCAGTTCCGGGGGGACAGGGGGTAAAGAGCAGTACTTC. Translated: CASSSGGTGGKEQYF.